The rows below give T cell receptor beta chains drawn from one sample of a study of T cell responses to AZD1222 COVID-19 vaccine. TCRdb's table, derived via immunoSEQ multiplex PCR, lists solely in-frame clones and lacks some. The sample shows approximately 100,000 clones, roughly 91% of them seen only once. The starting material was peripheral blood, obtained on day 0 of AZD1222 vaccination. The origin of the receptors is an adult in good health. Each CDR3 is given with its conserved first and last residue. The D gene is left open where the match is weak. A clone size is listed for some rows: how often the clone was seen (once, few, many), or a class if it is expanded.

-	-	TRBV4-1	TRBJ1-1	CASSQEVRSLTEAFF	TGCGCCAGCAGCCAAGAAGTTAGGTCGCTCACTGAAGCTTTCTTT
TRBD1	-	TRBV6-5	TRBJ2-1	CASSWDRARGNEQFF	TGTGCCAGCAGTTGGGACAGGGCGAGGGGGAATGAGCAGTTCTTC
-	-	TRBV3-1/TRBV3-2	TRBJ2-1	CASSLPGGQGWGEQFF	TGTGCCAGCAGCCTCCCAGGCGGTCAGGGTTGGGGTGAGCAGTTCTTC
TRBD1	-	TRBV7-8	TRBJ2-7	CASSSPWDSSYEQYF	TGTGCCAGCAGCTCCCCGTGGGACAGCTCCTACGAGCAGTACTTC
TRBD1	-	TRBV28	TRBJ2-7	CASSLQGARYEQYF	TGTGCCAGCAGTTTACAGGGGGCCAGGTACGAGCAGTACTTC
-	-	TRBV28	TRBJ1-6	CASSLPGDNNSPLHF	TGTGCCAGCAGTTTACCAGGGGATAATAATTCACCCCTCCACTTT
TRBD2	-	TRBV9	TRBJ2-1	CASSVASGSGEQFF	TGTGCCAGCAGCGTAGCTAGCGGGAGCGGTGAGCAGTTCTTC
-	once	TRBV6-1	TRBJ1-1	CASIGAGMNTEAFF	TGTGCCAGCATAGGGGCCGGGATGAACACTGAAGCTTTCTTT
TRBD2	-	TRBV11-3	TRBJ2-3	CASSTGLAGDTQYF	TGTGCCAGCAGCACGGGACTAGCGGGAGATACGCAGTATTTT
-	-	TRBV7-2	TRBJ1-3	CASSQTGHSGNTIYF	TGTGCCAGCAGTCAAACAGGGCACTCTGGAAACACCATATATTTT
TRBD1	-	TRBV6-5	TRBJ2-5	CASSRDRGETQYF	TGTGCCAGCAGTCGAGACAGGGGAGAGACCCAGTACTTC
-	-	TRBV5-1	TRBJ2-2	CASSLQAMNTGELFF	TGCGCCAGCAGCTTGCAAGCCATGAACACCGGGGAGCTGTTTTTT
-	-	TRBV9	TRBJ1-4	CASSNRDILPVEKLFF	TGTGCCAGCAGCAACCGGGACATCCTCCCCGTTGAAAAACTGTTTTTT
TRBD1	many	TRBV7-9	TRBJ1-4	CASSPGQDGEKLFF	TGTGCCAGCAGCCCGGGACAGGACGGCGAAAAACTGTTTTTT
TRBD1	-	TRBV5-1	TRBJ1-1	CASSLAATGVNTEAFF	TGCGCCAGCAGCTTGGCCGCGACAGGGGTGAACACTGAAGCTTTCTTT
-	-	TRBV28	TRBJ1-4	CASTPAGSNEKLFF	TGTGCCAGCACCCCGGCAGGCTCTAATGAAAAACTGTTTTTT
-	-	TRBV2	TRBJ2-3	CASRSRLPGSADTQYF	TGTGCCAGCAGATCCCGCTTGCCCGGGAGCGCAGATACGCAGTATTTT
-	-	TRBV9	TRBJ2-1	CASSVEHPSPEQFF	TGTGCCAGCAGCGTAGAACACCCCAGCCCTGAGCAGTTCTTC
TRBD1	-	TRBV7-2	TRBJ2-1	CASSPGQGHNEQFF	TGTGCCAGCAGCCCGGGACAGGGCCACAATGAGCAGTTCTTC
-	-	TRBV15	TRBJ2-1	CATSRAPAEPLQFF	TGTGCCACCAGCAGGGCCCCGGCCGAACCTCTGCAGTTCTTC
-	-	TRBV7-9	TRBJ2-1	CASSREQFF	TGTGCCAGCAGTCGGGAGCAGTTCTTC
-	-	TRBV4-1	TRBJ1-6	CASSQEGQGLNSPLHF	TGCGCCAGCAGCCAAGAAGGTCAGGGGCTTAATTCACCCCTCCACTTT